This T cell receptor beta chain comes out of a study of T-cell memory formation after mild COVID-19. The V gene end was trimmed by 5 bases and the J gene end by 8 bases; junction bases not matched to a gene: 16. The CDR3 runs 19 residues. Germline V gene data show CDR1 as SGHVS and CDR2 as FQNEAQ. Using its own MiXCR run on the 5' RACE reads, TCRdb lists one record per CDR3 protein. The table has roughly 600,000 distinct CDR3 sequences, roughly 18% seen once. The TCR comes from an adult woman who had mild COVID-19 (a few samples of this study predate the infection). Cell type and time point are not known. J is TRBJ2-1 and V is TRBV7-8, with 15 nucleotides matching TRBD2. Sequencing used PBMCs or a T cell subset sorted from them (not recorded which). The CDR3 spells CASSRGIGLAGGKSDEQFF. The CDR3 nucleotides read TGTGCCAGCAGCCGAGGAATCGGACTAGCGGGGGGGAAGAGCGATGAGCAGTTCTTC.